This is a list of T cell receptor beta chains from one sample in a study of cytomegalovirus exposure and HLA in healthy donors. Assay used: immunoSEQ multiplex PCR; TCRdb lists only in-frame clones, some missing. The repertoire holds approximately 190,000 clones, with around 85% as singletons. Sequences were obtained from PBMCs. The receptors originated from a man aged 50 to 60 in good health and CMV-seronegative. Both conserved end residues are part of each CDR3. The D gene is left open where the match is weak. Not all rows give a size; the values are once, few, many and, for expanded clones, a class.

CASSATSGGVNEQFF	TGTGCCAGCAGCGCGACTAGCGGGGGGGTCAATGAGCAGTTCTTC	TRBJ2-1	TRBD2	.	TRBV9
CASSLQGATEAFF	TGCGCCAGCAGCTTACAGGGGGCAACTGAAGCTTTCTTT	TRBJ1-1	TRBD1	.	TRBV5-1
CASSFAPTSTDTQYF	TGCGCCAGCAGCTTCGCGCCAACTAGCACAGATACGCAGTATTTT	TRBJ2-3	.	.	TRBV5-1
CASKGGGRTDTQYF	TGTGCCAGCAAGGGGGGGGGACGCACAGATACGCAGTATTTT	TRBJ2-3	.	.	TRBV2
CASSHLDSYNQPQHF	TGCGCCAGCAGCCATCTAGACAGTTACAATCAGCCCCAGCATTTT	TRBJ1-5	.	.	TRBV4-1
CASSSIINRGGYTF	TGTGCCAGCAGCTCCATTATTAACAGGGGTGGCTACACCTTC	TRBJ1-2	TRBD1	.	TRBV7-2
CASSLLDSSSGANVLTF	TGTGCCAGCTCACTCCTGGACAGCAGCTCTGGGGCCAACGTCCTGACTTTC	TRBJ2-6	.	.	TRBV18
CASSTGTKYGYTF	TGTGCCAGCAGCACCGGGACTAAGTATGGCTACACCTTC	TRBJ1-2	.	.	TRBV11-2
CASSFQRSYEQYF	TGTGCCAGCAGCTTTCAACGGTCCTACGAGCAGTACTTC	TRBJ2-7	.	few	TRBV7-2
CASSLNGVNEQFF	TGTGCCAGCAGCTTGAACGGGGTCAATGAGCAGTTCTTC	TRBJ2-1	.	.	TRBV5-6
CAWNPTGGPMNTEAFF	TGTGCCTGGAATCCCACAGGTGGCCCGATGAACACTGAAGCTTTCTTT	TRBJ1-1	.	few	TRBV30
CASSFSQADTQYF	TGTGCCAGCAGCTTCTCTCAGGCAGATACGCAGTATTTT	TRBJ2-3	.	.	TRBV7-9
CASSYLATSYEQYF	TGTGCCAGCAGTTACTTGGCCACTAGCTACGAGCAGTACTTC	TRBJ2-7	.	.	TRBV6-5
CASSLTEETQYF	TGTGCCAGCAGCTTAACGGAAGAGACCCAGTACTTC	TRBJ2-5	.	.	TRBV7-2
CASSVDLQRYGYTF	TGTGCCAGCAGCGTAGATCTACAGAGATATGGCTACACCTTC	TRBJ1-2	.	once	TRBV9